Sequencing of this T cell receptor (beta chain) was carried out in a study of T cell responses to AZD1222 COVID-19 vaccine. A note on this clone: The target antigen is unknown.

Here immunoSEQ multiplex PCR was the method, and the copy in TCRdb shows in-frame clones only, minus some. In the table there are approximately 120,000 clones, around 87% of which are singletons. The V end lost 4 bases, the J end lost 2 bases, and 9 bases lay between the germline ends. The CDR3 contains 13 residues. CDR1 WSHSY and CDR2 SAAADI come from the germline V gene. Points from the study as a whole: Elevations in Spike-specific TCR breadth and depth followed administration of two AZD1222 doses. Within unmutated variant regions lay the reported targets of nearly half of spike-specific TCRs. None of the repertoires were sampled until the peak T cell response had passed.

Second-dose timings of about 4 or about 12 weeks were pooled. The TCR comes from an adult who received the AZD1222 COVID-19 vaccine. The chain recombines TRBV10-2 with TRBJ2-7; TRBD2 might be the D (6 bases). Source: peripheral blood, taken 28 days after the second AZD1222 dose. CDR3 nucleotides: TGCGCCAGCAGTGTAGGGAGGACCTACGAGCAGTACTTC. Translated, it gives CASSVGRTYEQYF.